Here is one T cell receptor beta chain with its context. Its antigen is currently unknown. V lost 2 bases to trimming and J lost 8 bases, with 10 bases between them. Germline V gene data show CDR1 as SEHNR and CDR2 as FQNEAQ (reference sequence). The CDR3 runs 13 residues. The table came from immunoSEQ multiplex PCR; TCRdb's copy has only in-frame clones and leaves some out. The table shows tens of thousands of clones, with 81% occurring only once. This record belongs to a study of a mutant IDH1 vaccine in newly diagnosed glioma. Across the whole study: In some groups vaccination began 4-6 weeks post-radiotherapy; others received it with temozolomide. Week 35 brought visit V12, which was followed by visit V13 at week 47. Whole-study findings and limits: Evidence of vaccine-induced immune responses was documented in 85% to 95% of patients. Pseudoprogression looked unconnected to shifts in top peripheral T cell clonotypes.

Specified time point: week 35, safety follow-up. Alongside topical imiquimod, each dose of vaccine comprised 300 ug of mutant IDH1 20-mer peptide. The genes are TRBV7-9 and TRBJ2-1; tentatively, D is TRBD2 (5 bases). Here the sequenced sample was PBMCs, taken from a glioma patient whose treatment included an IDH1 peptide vaccine. This receptor was taken from a woman aged 40-49 years with glioma. Some clones in this sample may be carry-over from other donors' samples. The CDR3 nucleotides read TGTGCCAGCAGCTTACCTAGCTGGGATGAGCAGTTCTTC. This codes for CASSLPSWDEQFF. Full variable domain (missing parts from reference TRBV7-9 and TRBJ2-1): DTGVSQNPRHKITKRGQNVTFRCDPISEHNRLYWYRQTLGQGPEFLTYFQNEAQLEKSRLLSDRFSAERPKGSFSTLEIQRTEQGDSAMYLCASSLPSWDEQFFGPGTRLTVL.